This T cell receptor beta chain was documented in a study of blood T cell repertoires in COVID-19. Overall study context: Donors in the United States, Italy and Spain gave samples during acute or convalescent COVID-19.

Germline V CDR1 and CDR2: LGHDT, YNNKEL (reference sequence). The V end lost 4 bases, the J end lost 6 bases, and 12 bases lay between the germline ends. CDR3 length: 14 residues. Under the authors' procedure: The assay estimated nucleated cells by amplifying reference gene primers. Profiled with immunoSEQ multiplex PCR; TCRdb holds only in-frame clones, not every one. V and J calls and clone size are as listed in that table; D and trimming were resolved from the DNA. The sample includes fewer than 300,000 clones, around 87% of them seen just once. The TCR comes from a woman aged 50 to 60 with acute or convalescent COVID-19. Material: peripheral blood. This chain joins TRBV3-1 (or the pseudogene TRBV3-2) and TRBJ2-2, with D perhaps TRBD2 (6 bases). This CDR3 reads CASSRRGSAGELFF. The CDR3, as DNA: TGTGCCAGCAGCCGGAGGGGTTCCGCCGGGGAGCTGTTTTTT.